This TCR beta chain was captured by sequencing in a study of naive and memory T cell subsets. The CDR3 spans 13 residues. CDR1 and CDR2 from the germline V gene are SEHNR and FQNEAQ (reference sequence). Trimming removed 6 bases at V and 4 bases at J, with 10 bases between. An equimolar mix of two oligonucleotides served as the beta constant-region primer for TRBC1 and TRBC2. TCRdb processed the UMI-ligation and nested PCR reads anew with MiXCR; each CDR3 protein has one entry. This table has 130,000 to 150,000 distinct CDR3 sequences, over 15% appearing once. This chain joins TRBV7-9 and TRBJ2-1; D is ambiguous. The origin of this receptor is a human donor in good health. Sequencing was carried out using naive CD4+ T cells from blood. The CDR3 DNA follows: TGTGCCAGCAGTGGGTGGCGATACAATGAGCAGTTCTTC. Encoded protein: CASSGWRYNEQFF.